The clone carrying this TCR beta chain has ten or more counts. Its antigen is as yet unknown. Combining a sample-barcoded 5' primer with a J-beta primer mix, a second PCR ran for roughly 7 to 12 cycles. TCRdb processed the 5' RACE reads anew with MiXCR; each CDR3 protein has one entry. The sample lists some 1.6 million distinct CDR3 sequences, roughly 32% seen once, with around 10% in the top ten. This specimen belongs to a study of blood T cells in healthy people across ages. From germline, CDR1 is SQVTM and CDR2 ANQGSEA. This CDR3 region has 11 residues. V was shortened by 6 bases and J by 1 base, with 6 bases between the two germline ends. Findings and caveats of the study: Long-lived and aged donors differed, with more naive CD4+ cells and higher diversity in the long-lived. A conclusive naive versus antigen-experienced comparison was prevented by the unsorted PBMCs. Per-million-T-cell TCR beta diversity fell roughly linearly with age.

The gene calls are TRBV29-1 and TRBJ2-5, with no clear D. This clonotype was sampled from a woman between 25 and 40 years old in good health. Sequencing input: blood. Written as DNA, the CDR3 is TGCAGCGTGTTGCGCCAAGAGACCCAGTACTTC. It translates to CSVLRQETQYF.